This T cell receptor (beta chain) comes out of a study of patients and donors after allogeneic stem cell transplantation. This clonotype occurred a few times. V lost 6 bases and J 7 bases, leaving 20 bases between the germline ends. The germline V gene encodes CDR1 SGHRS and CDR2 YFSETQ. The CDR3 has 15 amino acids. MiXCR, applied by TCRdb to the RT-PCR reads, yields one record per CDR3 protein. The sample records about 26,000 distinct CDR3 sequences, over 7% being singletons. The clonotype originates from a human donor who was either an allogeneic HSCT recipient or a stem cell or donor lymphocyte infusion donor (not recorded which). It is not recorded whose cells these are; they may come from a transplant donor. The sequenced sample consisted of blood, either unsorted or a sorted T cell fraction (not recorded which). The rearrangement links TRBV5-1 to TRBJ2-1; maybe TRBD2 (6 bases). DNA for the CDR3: TGCGCCAGCAACCAGAATGTGGGGGGAGTAAATGAGCAGTTCTTC. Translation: CASNQNVGGVNEQFF.